The rows below give T cell receptor beta chains drawn from one sample of a study of synovial regulatory T cells in juvenile arthritis. TCRdb's table, derived via immunoSEQ multiplex PCR, lists solely in-frame clones and lacks some. The sample has approximately 9,600 clones. The sequencing sample was made of Treg cells from blood. These receptor sequences come from a donor younger than 30 with juvenile idiopathic arthritis. The CDR3 runs from the conserved cysteine through the conserved F or W.

j_call | v_call | cdr3_aa
TRBJ1-6 | TRBV6-5 | CASSYSGSLHF
TRBJ1-5 | TRBV2 | CASSRTGANQPQHF
TRBJ1-1 | TRBV7-2 | CASSLSSGGVNTEAFF
TRBJ2-4 | TRBV5-6 | CASSIRLLAKNIQYF
TRBJ2-5 | TRBV19 | CASSMGDVTYEQYF
TRBJ1-3 | TRBV7-9 | CASNGGTGNTIYF
TRBJ2-5 | TRBV4-2 | CASSQDPSWAGRGETQYF
TRBJ2-7 | TRBV30 | CAWSEFGAGFRYF
TRBJ2-1 | TRBV6-6 | CASSYPPEHNEQFF
TRBJ1-1 | TRBV5-4 | CASTIRQGATEAFF
TRBJ2-7 | TRBV5-1 | CASSDWTNSYEQYF
TRBJ2-7 | TRBV6-5 | CASRATGHSYEQYF
TRBJ2-6 | TRBV6-5 | CASSWGGSGANVLTF
TRBJ2-7 | TRBV6-6 | CASSYRLFPYEQYF
TRBJ2-3 | TRBV5-6 | CASSFWWGTTDTQYF
TRBJ1-2 | TRBV4-1 | CASSHDEFRGSGYTF
TRBJ2-1 | TRBV11-2 | CASSLERGGHQFF